The 30 T cell receptor beta chains listed next were all sequenced from one sample in a study of blood T cell repertoires in COVID-19. Sequenced by immunoSEQ multiplex PCR; TCRdb stores in-frame clones only, minus some. This repertoire shows approximately 290,000 clones, around 90% found once; its top ten account for around 4.4%. Sequencing used PBMCs or T cells enriched from blood (not recorded which). Source of these receptors: a woman between 18 and 30 years old with acute COVID-19.

This clone has only one observation. This chain uses TRBV5-1 with TRBJ2-7, with 9 bases matching TRBD2. V shed 1 base and J 7 bases; nucleotides not matched to a gene: 6. The CDR3 consists of 14 residues. CDR1 SGHRS and CDR2 YFSETQ come from the germline V gene. This CDR3 is CASSLWREGHEQYF. CDR3 nucleotide sequence: TGCGCCAGCAGCTTGTGGCGGGAGGGCCATGAGCAGTACTTC.

The rearrangement links TRBV6-5 to TRBJ2-7, with TRBD1 as a possible D gene (6 bases). The CDR3 consists of 13 residues. Trimming pared 6 bases from V and 5 bases from J, leaving 14 bases between. Per germline, CDR1 MNHEY and CDR2 SVGAGI. The CDR3 is CASSRTGRHEQYF. The CDR3 region has the DNA TGTGCCAGCAGCCGAACAGGGCGCCACGAGCAGTACTTC.

V usage is TRBV7-9 and J usage is TRBJ2-1, with 8 bases identical to TRBD2. Germline V gene sequence: CDR1 SEHNR, CDR2 FQNEAQ (reference sequence). V trimming: 2 bases; J trimming: 5 bases; junction bases outside the gene matches: 5. This CDR3 has 15 amino acids. The CDR3 region has the DNA TGTGCCAGCAGCTTAAGCACTAGCGGCAACAATGAGCAGTTCTTC. This codes for CASSLSTSGNNEQFF.

The chain employs TRBV5-1 and TRBJ1-4; D is unresolved. CDR1 is SGHRS and CDR2 is YFSETQ in the germline V gene. This CDR3 region has 15 residues. V lost 0 bases and J lost 3, with 9 bases in between. This CDR3 reads CASSLGAVPNEKLFF. CDR3 nucleotides: TGCGCCAGCAGCTTGGGGGCAGTACCTAATGAAAAACTGTTTTTT.

The J gene is TRBJ2-7, the V gene TRBV6-2 or TRBV6-3; 9 nucleotides agree with TRBD2. Per germline, CDR1 MNHEY and CDR2 SVGEGT. The CDR3 runs to 14 residues. The ends lost 2 bases at V and 7 bases at J; junction bases unmatched: 6. DNA for the CDR3: TGTGCCAGCAGTTACAACCTAGCGGGGCCGGAGCAGTACTTC. This codes for CASSYNLAGPEQYF.

The chain carries TRBV7-9 and TRBJ2-7; the match to TRBD2 covers 7 bases. Per germline, CDR1 SEHNR and CDR2 FQNEAQ (reference sequence). V lost 5 bases, J lost 5 bases, and 9 bases stayed unmatched. The CDR3 sequence is 14 residues long. The chain's CDR3 is CASSRAGRVHEQYF. The CDR3 nucleotides read TGTGCCAGCAGCCGAGCGGGGAGAGTCCACGAGCAGTACTTC.

V gene TRBV5-5 combines with J gene TRBJ1-1; 11 positions agree with TRBD1. The J segment lost 6 bases and the V segment lost 6 bases, leaving 4 bases of the junction unmatched. Germline loops: CDR1 SGHKS, CDR2 YYEKEE (reference sequence). This CDR3 has 13 amino acids. CDR3 nucleotide sequence: TGTGCCAGCAACCAGGACAGGGGGCCTGAAGCTTTCTTT. Its translation is CASNQDRGPEAFF. The whole variable domain, filled in from reference TRBV5-5 and TRBJ1-1, reads DAGVTQSPTHLIKTRGQQVTLRCSPISGHKSVSWYQQVLGQGPQFIFQYYEKEERGRGNFPDRFSARQFPNYSSELNVNALLLGDSALYLCASNQDRGPEAFFGQGTRLTVV.

The rearrangement joins TRBV2 to TRBJ2-1, with 11 bases lining up with TRBD2. Per germline, CDR1 SNHLY and CDR2 FYNNEI. This CDR3 spans 14 amino acids. The CDR3 protein is CATLAGEAYNEQFF. CDR3 coding DNA: TGTGCGACACTAGCGGGAGAGGCTTACAATGAGCAGTTCTTC.

J is TRBJ2-4 and V is TRBV7-9, with 12 positions matching TRBD1. Germline CDR1 is SEHNR and CDR2 is FQNEAQ (reference sequence). J lost 1 base, V lost 5 bases, and 12 bases had no gene match. The CDR3 totals 19 residues. Here the CDR3 reads CASSTPGTGGFWAKNIQYF. For the CDR3, the DNA is TGTGCCAGCAGCACACCCGGGACAGGGGGCTTTTGGGCCAAAAACATTCAGTACTTC.

This chain links TRBV5-1 with TRBJ1-2; 12 bases are shared with TRBD1. Per the germline V gene, CDR1 is SGHRS and CDR2 is YFSETQ. Unmatched junction bases numbered 5, after V lost 3 bases and J lost 2 bases. This CDR3 contains 16 residues. The CDR3 spells CASSYGTGGKNYGYTF. CDR3 sequence (DNA): TGCGCCAGCAGCTACGGGACAGGGGGCAAAAACTATGGCTACACCTTC.

CDR3 nucleotide sequence: TGTGCCAGCAGTTTATATAGTCGGTCCGAGCAGTTCTTC. Translation: CASSLYSRSEQFF. The gene calls are TRBV28 and TRBJ2-1, with unresolved D. The CDR3 is made up of 13 amino acids. The germline gives CDR1 MDHEN, CDR2 SYDVKM. Trimming pared 1 base from V and 10 bases from J, leaving 11 bases between.

V is TRBV7-9 and J is TRBJ1-4; tentatively, D is TRBD1 (5 bases). CDR1 and CDR2 from the germline V gene are SEHNR and FQNEAQ (reference sequence). The CDR3 contains 14 residues. V dropped 1 base and J dropped 7 bases, with 10 bases sitting between them. This CDR3 reads CASSLGAGSEKLFF. CDR3 coding DNA: TGTGCCAGCAGCTTAGGTGCAGGGTCTGAAAAACTGTTTTTT.

The CDR3 bases are TGTGCCAGCTCACCGGGGGGGGTGGTCGCCTACGAGCAGTACTTC. It specifies CASSPGGVVAYEQYF. This chain uses TRBV18 with TRBJ2-7; 7 positions match TRBD2. Germline V gene sequence: CDR1 KGHSH, CDR2 LQKENI. The CDR3 extends over 15 amino acids. Trimming cost V 3 bases and J 2 bases; bases outside gene matches: 7.

This clone has a single count. The CDR3 nucleotides read TGTGCCAGCAGCACTACCGATACCCCCTACGAGCAGTACTTC. Translated: CASSTTDTPYEQYF. J is TRBJ2-7 and V is TRBV11-3; D is ambiguous. Germline CDR1 SGHNT, CDR2 YENEEA. The CDR3 runs 14 residues. V was trimmed by 5 bases and J by 2 bases, leaving 13 bases between them.

The genes are TRBV2 and TRBJ1-3; 9 bases agree with TRBD1. Trimming cost V 7 bases and J 6 bases; bases outside gene matches: 7. This CDR3 has 14 amino acids. Germline V gives CDR1 SNHLY, CDR2 FYNNEI. The CDR3 region has the DNA TGTGCCAGCATCCGGGACAGGGAGACAAACACCATATATTTT. It yields the protein CASIRDRETNTIYF.

The chain couples TRBV5-6 to TRBJ2-1, with D possibly being TRBD2 (5 bases). The length of the CDR3 is 16 residues. Germline V lookup: CDR1 SGHDT, CDR2 YYEEEE. Deletions cut 2 bases from V and 0 bases from J, with 12 bases between. CDR3: CASSFGGPSSYNEQFF. Written as DNA, the CDR3 is TGTGCCAGCAGCTTCGGCGGGCCTAGCTCCTACAATGAGCAGTTCTTC.

The V call is TRBV5-1, the J call TRBJ1-2; D is unclear. The germline CDR1 and CDR2 sequences are SGHRS and YFSETQ. With 4 bases removed from V and 7 bases from J, the gap between germline ends came to 14 bases. The CDR3 loop spans 13 amino acids. CDR3 DNA: TGCGCCAGCAGCCGGGAGTCCTATGCTGGCTACACCTTC. Its protein product is CASSRESYAGYTF.

V is TRBV7-9 and J is TRBJ2-3, with TRBD2 matching over 13 bases. Losses at the gene ends were 6 bases for V and 0 bases for J; bases not matched to a gene: 9. CDR1 is SEHNR, CDR2 FQNEAQ, per germline (reference sequence). This CDR3 contains 18 residues. The CDR3 sequence: CASRAGTSGKDSTDTQYF. In nucleotides, the CDR3 is TGTGCCAGCAGGGCCGGGACTAGCGGGAAGGATAGCACAGATACGCAGTATTTT.

The chain carries TRBV5-1 and TRBJ2-7, with TRBD1 as a possible D gene (6 bases). Trimming left V 3 bases short and J 6 bases short, with 13 bases between. The germline V gene has CDR1 SGHRS and CDR2 YFSETQ. The CDR3 consists of 13 residues. The CDR3 spells CASSSNRATEQYF. As DNA, the CDR3 is TGCGCCAGCAGCTCTAACAGGGCCACCGAGCAGTACTTC.

This chain joins TRBV24-1 and TRBJ1-1; possible D gene TRBD1, 5 bases. Germline assignment: CDR1 KGHDR and CDR2 SFDVKD. There are 12 residues in the CDR3. V was pared by 4 bases and J by 6 bases, with 8 bases between. DNA for the CDR3: TGTGCCACCAGTGAGGGGCAGTCTGAAGCTTTCTTT. It translates to CATSEGQSEAFF.

The J gene is TRBJ2-6, the V gene TRBV9, with 7 bases lining up with TRBD2. There are 15 residues in the CDR3. V gave up 4 bases and J gave up 2 bases; unmatched junction bases: 3. From germline, CDR1 is SGDLS and CDR2 YYNGEE. The DNA of the CDR3 is TGTGCCAGCAGCAACGGGGGGACTGGGGCCAACGTCCTGACTTTC. Encoded protein: CASSNGGTGANVLTF.

The chain recombines TRBV7-9 with TRBJ1-2; possible D gene TRBD1, 5 bases. Trimming took 8 bases from V and 7 from J, leaving 23 bases between them. The CDR3 contains 15 residues. CDR1 is SEHNR and CDR2 is FQNEAQ in the germline V gene (reference sequence). The CDR3 region is CASRTGGEDSRGYTF. In DNA form, the CDR3 reads TGTGCCAGCCGCACCGGGGGGGAAGACAGTCGTGGCTACACCTTC.

V gene TRBV6-5 combines with J gene TRBJ1-6, with D unresolved. The CDR3 consists of 12 residues. Germline V gives CDR1 MNHEY, CDR2 SVGAGI. V was cut by 6 bases and J by 9 bases, with 9 bases left in between. The CDR3 loop is CASSRGLSPLHF. In nucleotides, the CDR3 is TGTGCCAGCAGCCGTGGACTTTCACCCCTCCACTTT.

V and J are TRBV6-5 and TRBJ2-1, with 16 bases lining up with TRBD2. This CDR3 is built from 15 residues. The V segment lost 6 bases and the J segment 9 bases; nucleotides outside the gene matches: 5. CDR1 and CDR2 from the germline V gene are MNHEY and SVGAGI. The CDR3 nucleotides are TGTGCCAGCAGCTCCGGGACTAGCGGGAGGGGTGAGCAGTTCTTC. This sequence encodes CASSSGTSGRGEQFF.

This clone is a singleton in its sample. This chain uses TRBV9 with TRBJ2-7, with D possibly matching TRBD1 (6 bases). This CDR3 spans 15 amino acids. The V and J ends lost 3 bases and 0 bases respectively, with 13 bases between them. Germline CDR1 SGDLS, CDR2 YYNGEE. CDR3 amino acids: CASSAGTTVSYEQYF. As DNA, the CDR3 is TGTGCCAGCAGCGCCGGGACAACGGTCTCCTACGAGCAGTACTTC.

The J gene is TRBJ2-7, the V gene TRBV28, with 8 bases matching TRBD1. Germline values: CDR1 MDHEN, CDR2 SYDVKM. The V and J ends lost 7 bases and 2 bases, in that order; junction bases with no gene match: 16. This CDR3 is built from 17 residues. Here the CDR3 DNA reads TGTGCCAGCACGAGGCAGGGGGCGAACGTGGACCCCTACGAGCAGTACTTC. Residues: CASTRQGANVDPYEQYF.

The genes are TRBV10-3 and TRBJ1-3, with D uncertain. The CDR3 extends over 14 amino acids. The germline V gene has CDR1 ENHRY and CDR2 SYGVKD. V dropped 5 bases and J dropped 0 bases, with 8 bases sitting between them. The CDR3 sequence: CAISSQLSGNTIYF. CDR3 coding DNA: TGTGCCATCAGTTCACAGCTCTCTGGAAACACCATATATTTT.

The rearrangement links TRBV19 to TRBJ2-7; 12 bases fit TRBD2. V trimming: 4 bases; J trimming: 3 bases; junction bases outside the gene matches: 1. This CDR3 has 14 amino acids. From germline, CDR1 is LNHDA and CDR2 SQIVND (reference sequence). The DNA of the CDR3 is TGTGCCAGTAGTAGACTAGCGGGAGACTACGAGCAGTACTTC. Translated: CASSRLAGDYEQYF.

This clone was seen just once. The chain carries TRBV28 and TRBJ1-2, with D possibly TRBD1 on 5 matching bases. Germline assignment: CDR1 MDHEN and CDR2 SYDVKM. V lost 5 bases to trimming and J lost 4 bases, with 14 bases between them. The CDR3 has 14 amino acids. CDR3 sequence: CASSLRTLRYGYTF. CDR3 DNA sequence: TGTGCCAGCAGTCTCAGGACACTTCGCTATGGCTACACCTTC.

The rearrangement links TRBV27 to TRBJ1-6; 7 nucleotides align to TRBD1. Germline V gene sequence: CDR1 MNHEY, CDR2 SMNVEV (reference sequence). The CDR3 length is 14 residues. Trimming cost V 5 bases and J 9 bases; bases outside gene matches: 7. This chain's CDR3 is CASSTYRGISPLHF. CDR3 in DNA: TGTGCCAGCAGTACGTACAGGGGAATTTCACCCCTCCACTTT.